This T cell receptor (beta chain) emerged from a study of beta chain features in type 1 diabetes. cDNA synthesis used the whole RNA isolate, giving expressed TCRB sequences. Naive, central memory and regulatory T cell samples came to a mean of approximately 3.57 million reads. Sequencing used immunoSEQ multiplex PCR; TCRdb keeps in-frame clones, though not all of them. The table includes 600,000 to 700,000 clones, roughly 12% detected once. Study observations and caveats: Shorter TCRB CDR3s, moderately but significantly so, marked every one of the four CD4+ subsets in Type 1 diabetes patients.

The sample holds a few counts of this clone. The antigen is unknown. V shed 4 bases, J shed 4 bases, and the junction held 9 bases outside the gene matches. Germline-derived CDR1 and CDR2 are MNHEY and SMNVEV (reference sequence). This CDR3 region has 15 residues. This receptor was taken from a man between 25 and 39 years old with type 1 diabetes. The sequenced sample consisted of naive CD4+ T cells from blood. The chain uses TRBV27 and TRBJ2-7, with TRBD1 matching 8 bases. The CDR3 sequence: CASSSTGQELYEQYF. CDR3 coding DNA: TGTGCCAGCAGTTCAACGGGACAGGAACTTTACGAGCAGTACTTC.